Each of the 15 T cell receptor beta chains below was sequenced from the same sample in a study of blood T cell repertoires in COVID-19. The table came from immunoSEQ multiplex PCR; TCRdb's copy has only in-frame clones and leaves some out. Altogether approximately 190,000 clones are present, about 88% being singletons, with the ten largest covering approximately 14%. Sequencing used peripheral blood. These TCRs come from a man aged 30-40 years with active or convalescent COVID-19.

The rearrangement uses TRBV28 and TRBJ1-1; 11 bases are shared with TRBD1. This CDR3 region has 16 residues. From germline, CDR1 is MDHEN and CDR2 SYDVKM. The ends lost 3 bases at V and 1 base at J; junction bases unmatched: 4. The CDR3 bases are TGTGCCAGCAGTTTCAGCGGACAGGGGGCGAACACTGAAGCTTTCTTT. Its translation: CASSFSGQGANTEAFF.

V is TRBV12-3 or TRBV12-4 and J is TRBJ1-1; tentative D call: TRBD1 (5 bases). The CDR3 has 13 residues. V lost 3 bases, J lost 5 bases, and 10 bases lay in between. CDR3 loop: CASSFGGETEAFF. The CDR3 DNA reads as TGTGCCAGCAGTTTTGGGGGGGAAACTGAAGCTTTCTTT.

The chain uses TRBV7-3 and TRBJ1-2; D not certain. CDR3 length equals 18 residues. The germline V and J ends were trimmed by 2 bases and 0 bases, with 19 bases remaining between them. Germline CDR1 reads SGHTA; CDR2 reads FQGTGA. CDR3 sequence: CASSLLTEVGEANYGYTF. For the CDR3, the DNA is TGTGCCAGCAGCTTACTGACGGAGGTGGGTGAGGCTAACTATGGCTACACCTTC.

This rearrangement joins TRBV5-5 to TRBJ1-3, with TRBD1 matching 11 bases. The length of the CDR3 is 17 residues. The V and J ends lost 0 bases and 8 bases, in that order; junction bases with no gene match: 10. The germline CDR1 and CDR2 sequences are SGHKS and YYEKEE (reference sequence). The CDR3 nucleotides read TGTGCCAGCAGCTTGGTGCGGACAGGGGGCCCGCAAGACACCATATATTTT. Protein product: CASSLVRTGGPQDTIYF.

The rearrangement joins TRBV30 to TRBJ2-1; TRBD2 matches 10 bases. Germline CDR1 GTSNPN, CDR2 SVGIG (reference sequence). V was pared by 5 bases and J by 1 base, with 5 bases of the junction left unmatched. The CDR3 has 15 residues. CDR3 coding DNA: TGTGCCTGGGGGCTAGCGGGAGTGTCCTACAATGAGCAGTTCTTC. This codes for CAWGLAGVSYNEQFF.

The chain carries TRBV5-4 and TRBJ1-4, with 10 bases that match TRBD1. CDR1 and CDR2 (germline): SGHNT, YYREEE (reference sequence). CDR3 size: 16 residues. V trimming: 0 bases; J trimming: 6 bases; junction bases outside the gene matches: 5. DNA for the CDR3: TGTGCCAGCAGCTTGGGAGGGGGACAGGGGCATGAAAAACTGTTTTTT. Translating it yields CASSLGGGQGHEKLFF.

This clone was seen once. This chain links TRBV4-3 with TRBJ2-5; possible D gene TRBD2, 8 bases. The V gene's germline CDR1 is LGHNA and CDR2 YSLEER. This CDR3 comprises 15 residues. Trimming took off 0 bases at V and 5 bases at J, with 13 bases between the two ends. CDR3 in amino acids: CASSQDGRGRETQYF. Here the CDR3 DNA reads TGCGCCAGCAGCCAAGACGGGAGGGGGCGGGAGACCCAGTACTTC.

J is TRBJ2-5 and V is TRBV12-5, with 7 bases aligning to TRBD2. The trim removed 0 bases at V and 3 bases at J, leaving 10 bases unmatched. The CDR3 spans 17 residues. Germline loops: CDR1 LGHNT, CDR2 FRNRAP. The CDR3 coding sequence is TGTGCTAGTGGTTTGGTACTGGGGGGGGATTTAAAAGAGACCCAGTACTTC. Encoded protein: CASGLVLGGDLKETQYF.

This clone turned up a few times. This chain uses TRBV6-1 with TRBJ2-7; 9 bases map to TRBD1. The CDR3 is 15 residues long. Germline CDR1 MNHNS, CDR2 SASEGT. The junction had 8 bases not matched to a gene; V was cut back by 3 bases and J by 5 bases. The CDR3 reads CASSDVGQGRNEQYF. CDR3 bases: TGTGCCAGCAGTGATGTAGGACAGGGGAGAAACGAGCAGTACTTC.

The chain recombines TRBV19 with TRBJ2-3; 10 bases map to TRBD1. This CDR3 is 16 amino acids long. With 8 bases clipped from V and 1 base from J, the junction kept 9 bases outside the gene matches. Germline values: CDR1 LNHDA, CDR2 SQIVND (reference sequence). This CDR3 reads CASGKPGTGGTDTQYF. CDR3 bases: TGTGCCAGTGGAAAGCCGGGGACAGGGGGCACAGATACGCAGTATTTT.

This chain joins TRBV3-1 (or the pseudogene TRBV3-2) and TRBJ1-1, with 10 positions matching TRBD1. In germline, CDR1 is LGHDT, CDR2 YNNKEL (reference sequence). The CDR3 spans 16 residues. V gave up 1 base and J gave up 4 bases; unmatched junction bases: 6. The CDR3 DNA sequence: TGTGCCAGCAGCCAAGGGCGACAGGGGGCGGGCACTGAAGCTTTCTTT. Translation: CASSQGRQGAGTEAFF.

The chain combines TRBV3-1 (or the pseudogene TRBV3-2) with TRBJ1-3; TRBD1 might be the D (6 bases). CDR3 size: 14 residues. Germline-derived CDR1 and CDR2 are LGHDT and YNNKEL (reference sequence). V lost 4 bases and J lost 2, with 9 bases in between. CDR3 nucleotide sequence: TGTGCCAGCAGCCCAGGGGTGGCTGGAAACACCATATATTTT. It encodes CASSPGVAGNTIYF.

The chain couples TRBV19 to TRBJ2-2; TRBD2 might be the D (6 bases). Germline V lookup: CDR1 LNHDA, CDR2 SQIVND (reference sequence). V was trimmed by 5 bases and J by 6 bases, leaving 13 bases between them. This CDR3 has 14 amino acids. As DNA, the CDR3 is TGTGCCAGTAGTTGGGGGGATGAGGCCGGGGAGCTGTTTTTT. This codes for CASSWGDEAGELFF.

The table lists this clone with a count of one. J is TRBJ2-1 and V is TRBV5-4, with 9 bases identical to TRBD2. The V and J ends lost 6 bases and 6 bases, in that order; junction bases with no gene match: 13. This CDR3 comprises 16 residues. Germline CDR1 reads SGHNT; CDR2 reads YYREEE (reference sequence). CDR3 sequence: CASNPQSVTSGNEQFF. The CDR3 nucleotides are TGTGCCAGCAACCCCCAGTCGGTGACTAGCGGCAATGAGCAGTTCTTC.

The V gene is TRBV29-1, the J gene TRBJ1-2; tentatively, D is TRBD1 (6 bases). Germline V gene lookup returns CDR1 SQVTM and CDR2 ANQGSEA. CDR3 size: 12 residues. The V end lost 6 bases, the J end lost 7 bases, and 15 bases lay between the germline ends. The CDR3 DNA follows: TGCAGCGTCGCGGACAGCCCAGGTGGCTACACCTTC. Amino acids: CSVADSPGGYTF.